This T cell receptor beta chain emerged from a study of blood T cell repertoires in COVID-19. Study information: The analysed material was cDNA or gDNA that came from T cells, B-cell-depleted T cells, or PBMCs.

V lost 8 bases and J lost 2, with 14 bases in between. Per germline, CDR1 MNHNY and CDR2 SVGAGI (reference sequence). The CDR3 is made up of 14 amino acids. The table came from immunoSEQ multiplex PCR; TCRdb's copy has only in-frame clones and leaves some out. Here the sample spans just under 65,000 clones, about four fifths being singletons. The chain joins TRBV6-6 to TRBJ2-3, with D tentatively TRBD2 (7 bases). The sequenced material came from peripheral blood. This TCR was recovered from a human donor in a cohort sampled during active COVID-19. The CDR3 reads CASVNGGPTDTQYF. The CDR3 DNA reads TGTGCCAGCGTCAACGGGGGGCCCACAGATACGCAGTATTTT.